This T cell receptor (beta chain) comes out of a study of T cell changes during pregnancy in multiple sclerosis. V trimming: 6 bases; J trimming: 6 bases; junction bases outside the gene matches: 6. This CDR3 is 13 amino acids long. Germline-derived CDR1 and CDR2 are KGHSH and LQKENI. The table came from immunoSEQ multiplex PCR; TCRdb's copy has only in-frame clones and leaves some out. The sample contains approximately 53,000 clones, 85% to 90% of which appear only once. The rearrangement uses TRBV18 and TRBJ1-2; 8 positions agree with TRBD1. The source is a female donor in good health, enrolled as a control in a pregnancy study. The specimen comprised peripheral blood, sampled after pregnancy. CDR3 nucleotides: TGTGCCAGCTCCCTTGGACAGGGAGATGGCTACACCTTC. This gives the protein CASSLGQGDGYTF.